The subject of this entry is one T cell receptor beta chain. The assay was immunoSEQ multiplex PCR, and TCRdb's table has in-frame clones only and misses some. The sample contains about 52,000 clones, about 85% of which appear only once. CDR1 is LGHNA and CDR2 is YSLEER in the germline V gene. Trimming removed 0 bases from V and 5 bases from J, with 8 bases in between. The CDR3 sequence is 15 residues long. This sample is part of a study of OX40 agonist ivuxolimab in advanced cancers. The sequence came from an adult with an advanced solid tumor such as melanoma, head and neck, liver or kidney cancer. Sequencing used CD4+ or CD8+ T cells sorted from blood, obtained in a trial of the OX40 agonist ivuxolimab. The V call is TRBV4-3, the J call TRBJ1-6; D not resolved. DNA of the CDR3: TGCGCCAGCAGCCAAGAGGGGAGAGATAATTCACCCCTCCACTTT. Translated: CASSQEGRDNSPLHF.